This paragraph covers one T cell receptor (beta chain) sequence. The assay was immunoSEQ multiplex PCR, and TCRdb's table has in-frame clones only and misses some. The table has more than 250,000 clones, less than 85% seen once. The CDR3 totals 19 residues. This specimen belongs to a study of blood T cell repertoires in COVID-19. The source material was peripheral blood. The receptor was isolated from a man aged 60 to 75 who had recovered from COVID-19. The chain recombines TRBV21-1 with TRBJ1-2; TRBD1 is the table's D call, not checked against the DNA. TRBV21-1 is termed a pseudogene. The CDR3 region is CASSGGKGQDLASYYGYTF. The DNA of the CDR3 is TGTGCCAGCAGCGGAGGGAAGGGACAGGATTTGGCTAGCTACTATGGCTACACCTTC.